This TCR beta chain was observed in a study of blood T cell repertoires in COVID-19. At the level of the study: Material from acute and convalescent COVID-19 was sourced from the United States, Italy and Spain. Sources were T cells, B-cell-depleted T cells, or PBMCs; the material itself was cDNA or gDNA.

V dropped 5 bases and J dropped 5; count of bases not matched to a gene: 3. The CDR3 loop spans 13 amino acids. Sequencing used immunoSEQ multiplex PCR; TCRdb keeps in-frame clones, though not all of them. The table shows hundreds of thousands of clones, with around 90% occurring only once. This TCR was sampled from a woman aged 18-29 years with acute COVID-19. The rearrangement links TRBV12-3 or TRBV12-4 to TRBJ1-5; 7 nucleotides align to TRBD1. The material sequenced was PBMCs or T cells enriched from blood (not recorded which). The CDR3 region has the DNA TGTGCCAGCAGTGCAACAGGGGATCAGCCCCAGCATTTT. It codes for CASSATGDQPQHF.